The TCR beta chain under discussion was sequenced for a study of shared clonotypes between healthy human individuals. Study details: For every donor, three CD4 naive, three CD4 memory, two CD8 naive and one CD8 memory plates were used.

Original data processing: ImmunoSEQ supplied junction-only sequences lacking quality scores, so filtering was different. The assay was immunoSEQ multiplex PCR, and TCRdb's table has in-frame clones only and misses some. V and J calls and clone size are copied from that table; D and trimming were computed from the DNA. The profile covers 550,000 to 750,000 clones, with over 95% appearing a single time and roughly 0.1% taken by the ten largest. Germline V gene data show CDR1 as MNHEY and CDR2 as SMNVEV (reference sequence). This CDR3 is built from 12 residues. V was clipped by 8 bases and J by 5 bases, with 12 bases between them. Naive CD8 cells were CD45RO-negative, positively selected for CCR7, excluding terminally differentiated effector memory CD45RA+ cells. About this clone itself: What it binds is not known.

Overall study results and limits: How much donors shared clonotypes was expected to be affected by sequencing depth. Estimated richness values were generally larger in naive subsets than in memory subsets.

Sequenced material: naive CD8+ T cells sorted from blood. The chain carries TRBV27 and TRBJ2-5, with no clear D. The receptor comes from a young woman in good health. CDR3 coding DNA: TGTGCCAGCCGACGAATGGGGGAGACCCAGTACTTC. Its protein is CASRRMGETQYF.